The 3 T cell receptor beta chains listed next were all sequenced from one sample in a study of CD8 T cells in ankylosing spondylitis. Each CDR3 protein is one row after TCRdb ran MiXCR on the 5' RACE reads. The top ten clones hold 21% of a sample with a few hundred thousand distinct CDR3 sequences, more than 9% of them seen once. The sequencing input was blood, either unsorted or a sorted T cell fraction (not recorded which). The source is a male donor with ankylosing spondylitis or in good health (not recorded which).

This clonotype was seen repeatedly, ten times or more. The J gene is TRBJ2-1, the V gene TRBV5-1; 7 bases line up with TRBD1. This CDR3 comprises 15 residues. The V gene's germline CDR1 is SGHRS and CDR2 YFSETQ. The ends lost 7 bases at V and 0 bases at J; junction bases unmatched: 7. CDR3 in DNA: TGCGCCAGCGAACAGACAGGGTCCTCCTACAATGAGCAGTTCTTC. Translated: CASEQTGSSYNEQFF.

J is TRBJ1-1 and V is TRBV19, with D tentatively TRBD1 (6 bases). Trimming removed 6 bases from V and 6 bases from J, with 20 bases in between. Germline CDR1 is LNHDA and CDR2 is SQIVND (reference sequence). The CDR3 is 15 residues long. In DNA form, the CDR3 reads TGTGCCAGTAGACCCCAGGGACATATCGGGTCTGAAGCTTTCTTT. Protein sequence: CASRPQGHIGSEAFF.

This clonotype was recorded many times. DNA of the CDR3: TGTGCCAGCAGTGGACAAAACAGGGGTGACTATGGCTACACCTTC. It encodes CASSGQNRGDYGYTF. This rearrangement joins TRBV25-1 to TRBJ1-2, with 7 bases identical to TRBD1. The germline CDR1 and CDR2 sequences are MGHDK and SYGVNS. J gave up 3 bases and V 4 bases, and 8 bases lay outside the gene matches. The CDR3 is made up of 15 amino acids.